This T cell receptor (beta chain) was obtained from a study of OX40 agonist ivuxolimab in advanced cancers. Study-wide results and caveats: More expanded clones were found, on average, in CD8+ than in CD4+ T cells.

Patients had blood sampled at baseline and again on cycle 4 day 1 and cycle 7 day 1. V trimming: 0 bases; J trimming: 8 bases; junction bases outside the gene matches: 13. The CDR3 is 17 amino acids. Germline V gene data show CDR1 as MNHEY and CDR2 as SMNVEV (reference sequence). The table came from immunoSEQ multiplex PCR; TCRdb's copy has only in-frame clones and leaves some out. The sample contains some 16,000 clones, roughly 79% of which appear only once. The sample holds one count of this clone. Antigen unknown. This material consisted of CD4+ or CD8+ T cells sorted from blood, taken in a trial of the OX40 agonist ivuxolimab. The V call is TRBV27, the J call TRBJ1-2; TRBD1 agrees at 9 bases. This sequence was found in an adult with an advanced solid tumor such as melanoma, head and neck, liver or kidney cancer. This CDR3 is CASSLSRGQGPYEGYTF. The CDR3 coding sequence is TGTGCCAGCAGTTTATCGCGGGGACAGGGACCGTATGAAGGCTACACCTTC.